These 7 T cell receptor beta chains were sequenced from one sample in a study of T-cell memory formation after mild COVID-19. TCRdb used MiXCR to reprocess the 5' RACE reads, holding one entry per CDR3 protein. The data show some 290,000 distinct CDR3 sequences, 15% to 20% seen once. Sequencing was done on a sample of PBMCs or a T cell subset sorted from them (not recorded which). Receptor source: a man in his late teens or twenties who had mild COVID-19 (a few samples of this study predate the infection). Cell type and time point are not known.

A few counts support this clonotype. The chain couples TRBV3-1 to TRBJ1-2; D uncertain. Between the trimmed V and J ends, which lost 4 bases and 8 bases, there was a span of 17 bases. Germline CDR1 reads LGHDT; CDR2 reads YNNKEL (reference sequence). This CDR3 region has 14 residues. For the CDR3, the DNA is TGTGCCAGCAGCCTAAACGGACTACGCGGAGGCTACACCTTC. Its translation: CASSLNGLRGGYTF.

This clonotype appeared a few times. CDR3 in amino acids: CASSFGGGVREQFF. CDR3 DNA: TGTGCCAGCAGTTTCGGCGGGGGGGTTCGAGAGCAGTTCTTC. This chain uses TRBV27 with TRBJ2-1; 9 bases fit TRBD2. The germline V gene encodes CDR1 MNHEY and CDR2 SMNVEV (reference sequence). CDR3 length: 14 residues. The V gene end was trimmed by 3 bases and the J gene end by 10 bases; junction bases not matched to a gene: 7.

This chain connects TRBV12-3 or TRBV12-4 to TRBJ1-2; D gene ambiguous. The CDR3 consists of 13 residues. The ends were cut back, 3 bases at V and 5 bases at J, with 10 bases in the middle. This CDR3 reads CASSFWPSYGYTF. CDR3 in DNA: TGTGCCAGCAGTTTTTGGCCTTCATATGGCTACACCTTC.

The rearrangement links TRBV7-9 to TRBJ2-1; TRBD1 is a possible D gene (6 bases). The CDR3 runs to 16 residues. Germline V gene lookup returns CDR1 SEHNR and CDR2 FQNEAQ (reference sequence). The V end lost 1 base, the J end lost 9 bases, and 19 bases lay between the germline ends. The CDR3 loop reads CASSLGNRVGSSEQFF. CDR3 sequence (DNA): TGTGCCAGCAGCTTAGGTAACAGGGTTGGCTCAAGTGAGCAGTTCTTC.

This clonotype was detected only a few times. CDR3 bases: TGTGCCAGCAGCTCCTATAGCGGGGGGGCTTTTGAGCAGTTCTTC. This codes for CASSSYSGGAFEQFF. This rearrangement joins TRBV11-2 to TRBJ2-1; 11 bases match TRBD2. The germline gives CDR1 SGHAT, CDR2 FQNNGV. V was pared by 4 bases and J by 9 bases, with 8 bases of the junction left unmatched. The CDR3 runs to 15 residues.

This clonotype appeared a few times. The chain recombines TRBV20-1 with TRBJ2-1, with TRBD1 identical over 7 bases. With V trimmed by 3 bases and J by 4 bases, 6 bases remained unmatched. The CDR3 is made up of 14 amino acids. Germline CDR1 is DFQATT and CDR2 is SNEGSKA (reference sequence). The CDR3 DNA follows: TGCAGTGCTAGGCAGAGGGACAGATACAATGAGCAGTTCTTC. Encoded protein: CSARQRDRYNEQFF.

There are many counts of this clonotype. V is TRBV5-1 and J is TRBJ2-3, with a possible D match to TRBD2 (6 bases). The germline V gene has CDR1 SGHRS and CDR2 YFSETQ. The CDR3 is 14 residues long. The germline V and J ends were trimmed by 3 bases and 6 bases, with 14 bases remaining between them. This chain's CDR3 is CASSSGDLRDTQYF. CDR3 DNA sequence: TGCGCCAGCAGCTCGGGGGACCTCCGGGATACGCAGTATTTT. Full variable domain (remainder filled in from reference TRBV5-1 and TRBJ2-3): KAGVTQTPRYLIKTRGQQVTLSCSPISGHRSVSWYQQTPGQGLQFLFEYFSETQRNKGNFPGRFSGRQFSNSRSEMNVSTLELGDSALYLCASSSGDLRDTQYFGPGTRLTVL.